This TCR beta chain comes out of a study of tumor-infiltrating lymphocytes in primary liver carcinoma. Study summary: Surgeons resected the patients' primary liver carcinomas. The study's findings and limits: Relative to blood, tumors carried a significantly larger fraction of the repertoire in their top 250 clones (p = 0.039).

Trimming took 0 bases from V and 9 from J, leaving 15 bases between them. This CDR3 has 14 amino acids. The germline V gene has CDR1 MNHEY and CDR2 SVGAGI. With a constant-region primer, TCR beta cDNA was made from approximately 500 ng of total RNA. Employing slightly modified ARM-PCR, three nested multiplex PCR rounds were run, and these gave rise to the TCR beta libraries. The first two PCR rounds used TRBV1-TRBV30 primers with a Cbeta primer, roughly 10 cycles each. Using its own MiXCR run on the multiplex PCR reads, TCRdb lists one record per CDR3 protein. The sample shows around 330,000 distinct CDR3 sequences, 50% to 70% of them seen only once. Germline DNA was extracted alongside blood RNA, which was obtained from unsorted whole blood. Approximately 4 milliliters of peripheral blood were collected before surgery. Turning to this clonotype: What it binds is not known. Without the conserved terminal phenylalanine or tryptophan, this CDR3 likely stems from a read error.

The specimen sequenced was peripheral blood. This chain connects TRBV6-5 to TRBJ2-7, with D maybe TRBD1 (5 bases). The receptor's source is a man aged 35-49 years with primary liver carcinoma and hepatitis B virus infection. The chain's CDR3 is CASSYSGTRAGQYL. The CDR3 nucleotides are TGTGCCAGCAGTTACTCCGGTACCAGGGCCGGGCAGTACCTC.